The 7 T cell receptor beta chains reported below all come from one sample, sequenced in a study of T cells in localized non-small cell lung cancer. Produced via immunoSEQ multiplex PCR; TCRdb's table is partial and in-frame only. Here the sample spans 90,000 to 95,000 clones, roughly 87% being singletons. The input for sequencing was peripheral blood, taken before any cancer treatment. The receptors derive from a man aged 40-75 years with stage I squamous cell lung carcinoma.

The chain is built from TRBV6-5 and TRBJ2-1; a possible D gene is TRBD2 (6 bases). Germline CDR1 MNHEY, CDR2 SVGAGI. CDR3 length: 14 residues. V dropped 6 bases and J dropped 1 base, with 10 bases sitting between them. CDR3 loop: CASSRAGSYNEQFF. CDR3 coding DNA: TGTGCCAGCAGCAGAGCGGGTTCCTACAATGAGCAGTTCTTC.

V usage is TRBV7-6 and J usage is TRBJ1-1; 8 bases are shared with TRBD1. The CDR3 extends over 12 amino acids. Germline CDR1 and CDR2: SGHVS and FNYEAQ. Germline trimming cut 6 bases from V and 9 bases from J; bases unmatched to any gene: 6. The CDR3 sequence: CASRADRGKAFF. Written as DNA, the CDR3 is TGTGCCAGCAGAGCAGACAGGGGTAAAGCTTTCTTT.

The V call is TRBV14, the J call TRBJ1-3, with TRBD1 identical over 7 bases. V gave up 4 bases and J gave up 0 bases; unmatched junction bases: 3. The CDR3 extends over 15 amino acids. CDR1 is SGHDN and CDR2 is FVKESK in the germline V gene. The CDR3 DNA reads as TGTGCCAGCAGCCGAGCAGGGGGCTCTGGAAACACCATATATTTT. Translation: CASSRAGGSGNTIYF.

Notes on this clone: One end of the junction is discordant with germline, which a read error may explain. The chain recombines TRBV6-5 with TRBJ1-6, with D unclear. This CDR3 has 13 amino acids. CDR1 MNHEY and CDR2 SVGAGI come from the germline V gene. The CDR3 loop reads CASNPSHNSPLHF. CDR3 sequence (DNA): TGTGCCAGCAACCCCTCCCATAATTCACCCCTCCACTTT.

This rearrangement joins TRBV7-2 to TRBJ2-7; perhaps TRBD2 as D (5 bases). Germline CDR1 SGHTA, CDR2 FQGNSA. The CDR3 runs to 14 residues. V lost 4 bases and J lost 1, with 11 bases in between. In DNA form, the CDR3 reads TGTGCCAGCAGCTCTATGGACTGGTCCTACGAGCAGTACTTC. Its translation is CASSSMDWSYEQYF.

The rearrangement uses TRBV6-6 and TRBJ1-4; the D gene is possibly TRBD1 (6 bases). Germline V gene lookup returns CDR1 MNHNY and CDR2 SVGAGI (reference sequence). Trimming stripped 6 bases from V and 6 bases from J, with 20 bases between. The CDR3 covers 16 residues. CDR3 sequence reads: CASSPLQPGGHEKLFF. In nucleotides, the CDR3 is TGTGCCAGCAGCCCCCTCCAACCCGGGGGGCATGAAAAACTGTTTTTT.

V and J are TRBV4-2 and TRBJ2-2; D is undetermined. Germline V gene lookup returns CDR1 LGHNA and CDR2 YNFKEQ. Trimming took 0 bases from V and 1 from J, leaving 9 bases between them. The CDR3 is 16 amino acids. The CDR3 DNA follows: TGTGCCAGCAGCCAAGATCCACCCGAGAACACCGGGGAGCTGTTTTTT. Translation: CASSQDPPENTGELFF.